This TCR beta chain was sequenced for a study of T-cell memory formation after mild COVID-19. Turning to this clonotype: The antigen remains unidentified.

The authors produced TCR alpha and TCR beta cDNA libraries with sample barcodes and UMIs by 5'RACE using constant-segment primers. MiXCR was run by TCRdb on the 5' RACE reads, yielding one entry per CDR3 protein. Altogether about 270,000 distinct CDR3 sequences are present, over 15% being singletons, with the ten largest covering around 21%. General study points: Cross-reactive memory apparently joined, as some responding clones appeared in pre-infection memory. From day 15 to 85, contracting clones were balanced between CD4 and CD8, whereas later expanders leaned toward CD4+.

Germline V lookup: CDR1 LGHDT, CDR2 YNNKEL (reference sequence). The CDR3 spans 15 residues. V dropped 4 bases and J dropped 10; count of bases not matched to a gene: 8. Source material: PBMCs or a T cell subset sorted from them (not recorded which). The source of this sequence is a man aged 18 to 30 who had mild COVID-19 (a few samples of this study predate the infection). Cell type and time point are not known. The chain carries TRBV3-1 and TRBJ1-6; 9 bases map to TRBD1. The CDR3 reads CASSLPGTGKSPLHF. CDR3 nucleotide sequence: TGTGCCAGCAGCCTTCCCGGGACAGGGAAGTCACCCCTCCACTTT.